Listed below are T cell receptor beta chains from one sample, sequenced in a study of cytomegalovirus exposure and HLA in healthy donors. Produced via immunoSEQ multiplex PCR; TCRdb's table is partial and in-frame only. The sample comprises some 120,000 clones, roughly 89% of which are singletons, and less than 1.5% rests with the top ten. Sequenced sample: PBMCs. The receptors originated from a woman aged 18-30 years in good health and CMV-seronegative. Both conserved end residues are part of each CDR3. Each record gives: CDR3 length, V gene, J gene, clone size, D gene, CDR3 protein, CDR3 DNA. A D gene is named only where the DNA matches it firmly. For some rows the clone size is stated as once, few or many, or as a class when expanded; others skip it.

cdr3_length: 13; v_call: TRBV19; j_call: TRBJ2-1; clone_size: once; d_call: NA; cdr3_aa: CASSIGTVGEQFF; cdr3_nt: TGTGCCAGTAGTATAGGGACAGTCGGGGAGCAGTTCTTC
cdr3_length: 13; v_call: TRBV2; j_call: TRBJ2-1; clone_size: NA; d_call: NA; cdr3_aa: CASSGNRANEQFF; cdr3_nt: TGTGCCAGCAGTGGGAACAGGGCCAATGAGCAGTTCTTC
cdr3_length: 15; v_call: TRBV28; j_call: TRBJ2-3; clone_size: once; d_call: NA; cdr3_aa: CASSLFPGGGGTQYF; cdr3_nt: TGTGCCAGCAGTTTATTTCCAGGGGGAGGAGGTACGCAGTATTTT
cdr3_length: 16; v_call: TRBV11-2; j_call: TRBJ2-7; clone_size: once; d_call: NA; cdr3_aa: CASSLDRASDSYEQYF; cdr3_nt: TGTGCCAGCAGCTTAGATCGGGCTAGCGACTCCTACGAGCAGTACTTC
cdr3_length: 15; v_call: TRBV6-5; j_call: TRBJ2-7; clone_size: NA; d_call: TRBD2; cdr3_aa: CASSYSLAGNYEQYF; cdr3_nt: TGTGCCAGCAGTTACTCACTAGCGGGGAACTACGAGCAGTACTTC
cdr3_length: 18; v_call: TRBV5-6; j_call: TRBJ2-1; clone_size: NA; d_call: TRBD1; cdr3_aa: CASSRTGYGSDSYNEQFF; cdr3_nt: TGTGCCAGCAGCCGGACAGGGTATGGCTCAGACTCCTACAATGAGCAGTTCTTC
cdr3_length: 14; v_call: TRBV30; j_call: TRBJ2-2; clone_size: NA; d_call: NA; cdr3_aa: CAWSSTSSPGELFF; cdr3_nt: TGTGCCTGGAGTTCTACTAGCAGCCCCGGGGAGCTGTTTTTT
cdr3_length: 17; v_call: TRBV7-9; j_call: TRBJ2-2; clone_size: NA; d_call: NA; cdr3_aa: CASSLALQGRNTGELFF; cdr3_nt: TGTGCCAGCAGCTTAGCGTTACAGGGAAGAAACACCGGGGAGCTGTTTTTT
cdr3_length: 17; v_call: TRBV18; j_call: TRBJ1-2; clone_size: NA; d_call: NA; cdr3_aa: CASSPPYTRYSNYGYTF; cdr3_nt: TGTGCCAGCTCACCACCGTACACGCGGTATTCTAACTATGGCTACACCTTC
cdr3_length: 12; v_call: TRBV30; j_call: TRBJ2-7; clone_size: NA; d_call: NA; cdr3_aa: CAWSGGAYEQYF; cdr3_nt: TGTGCCTGGAGTGGAGGAGCTTACGAGCAGTACTTC
cdr3_length: 15; v_call: TRBV15; j_call: TRBJ1-5; clone_size: NA; d_call: TRBD1; cdr3_aa: CATSRRQGAFQPQHF; cdr3_nt: TGTGCCACCAGCAGAAGGCAGGGGGCGTTTCAGCCCCAGCATTTT
cdr3_length: 12; v_call: TRBV29-1; j_call: TRBJ2-7; clone_size: NA; d_call: NA; cdr3_aa: CSVCQGDSEQYF; cdr3_nt: TGCAGCGTTTGCCAGGGTGACAGCGAGCAGTACTTC
cdr3_length: 15; v_call: TRBV7-9; j_call: TRBJ2-1; clone_size: NA; d_call: TRBD1; cdr3_aa: CASSLDGQGRHEQFF; cdr3_nt: TGTGCCAGCAGCTTAGATGGACAGGGGCGGCATGAGCAGTTCTTC
cdr3_length: 16; v_call: TRBV7-9; j_call: TRBJ1-2; clone_size: NA; d_call: TRBD1; cdr3_aa: CASSGDSRGSFYGYTF; cdr3_nt: TGTGCCAGCAGCGGGGACTCCAGGGGGAGTTTCTATGGCTACACCTTC
cdr3_length: 16; v_call: TRBV18; j_call: TRBJ1-4; clone_size: NA; d_call: NA; cdr3_aa: CASSPPLDRRNEKLFF; cdr3_nt: TGTGCCAGCTCACCTCCCCTAGACAGAAGAAATGAAAAACTGTTTTTT
cdr3_length: 15; v_call: TRBV28; j_call: TRBJ2-1; clone_size: NA; d_call: TRBD2; cdr3_aa: CASSFGTSGYNEQFF; cdr3_nt: TGTGCCAGCAGTTTTGGGACTAGCGGATACAATGAGCAGTTCTTC
cdr3_length: 17; v_call: TRBV7-9; j_call: TRBJ2-1; clone_size: once; d_call: TRBD2; cdr3_aa: CASSQGASGGPRDEQFF; cdr3_nt: TGTGCCAGCAGCCAGGGGGCTAGCGGGGGCCCGCGAGATGAGCAGTTCTTC
cdr3_length: 13; v_call: TRBV9; j_call: TRBJ1-1; clone_size: NA; d_call: NA; cdr3_aa: CASSVIVNTEAFF; cdr3_nt: TGTGCCAGCAGCGTTATAGTGAACACTGAAGCTTTCTTT
cdr3_length: 15; v_call: TRBV4-1; j_call: TRBJ1-1; clone_size: NA; d_call: NA; cdr3_aa: CASSQDHGRNTEAFF; cdr3_nt: TGCGCCAGCAGCCAAGATCACGGGAGGAACACTGAAGCTTTCTTT
cdr3_length: 12; v_call: TRBV6-5; j_call: TRBJ1-2; clone_size: NA; d_call: TRBD1; cdr3_aa: CASSPGGYGYTF; cdr3_nt: TGTGCCAGCAGCCCAGGGGGCTATGGCTACACCTTC
cdr3_length: 14; v_call: TRBV2; j_call: TRBJ2-7; clone_size: NA; d_call: TRBD2; cdr3_aa: CASRTSGATYEQYF; cdr3_nt: TGTGCCAGCAGGACTAGCGGAGCGACCTACGAGCAGTACTTC
cdr3_length: 14; v_call: TRBV30; j_call: TRBJ2-6; clone_size: NA; d_call: NA; cdr3_aa: CAWSGSSGANVLTF; cdr3_nt: TGTGCCTGGAGTGGGAGCTCTGGGGCCAACGTCCTGACTTTC
cdr3_length: 16; v_call: TRBV10-1; j_call: TRBJ2-2; clone_size: NA; d_call: NA; cdr3_aa: CASRATGNMDTGELFF; cdr3_nt: TGCGCCAGCAGGGCTACAGGGAACATGGACACCGGGGAGCTGTTTTTT
cdr3_length: 15; v_call: TRBV10-1; j_call: TRBJ2-1; clone_size: once; d_call: TRBD2; cdr3_aa: CASSDREGRLDEQFF; cdr3_nt: TGCGCCAGCAGTGATCGGGAGGGCCGGTTGGATGAGCAGTTCTTC
cdr3_length: 16; v_call: TRBV15; j_call: TRBJ2-5; clone_size: NA; d_call: TRBD2; cdr3_aa: CATSRSRLAGQETQYF; cdr3_nt: TGTGCCACCAGCAGATCCCGACTAGCGGGCCAAGAGACCCAGTACTTC
cdr3_length: 14; v_call: TRBV7-8; j_call: TRBJ1-2; clone_size: NA; d_call: NA; cdr3_aa: CASSLVSRDNGYTF; cdr3_nt: TGTGCCAGCAGCTTAGTTTCCCGGGACAATGGCTACACCTTC
cdr3_length: 12; v_call: TRBV29-1; j_call: TRBJ2-2; clone_size: NA; d_call: NA; cdr3_aa: CSVGQGHGELFF; cdr3_nt: TGCAGCGTTGGGCAGGGTCACGGGGAGCTGTTTTTT
cdr3_length: 15; v_call: TRBV27; j_call: TRBJ1-2; clone_size: NA; d_call: TRBD1; cdr3_aa: CASGQTGTANYGYTF; cdr3_nt: TGTGCCAGCGGACAAACCGGGACAGCTAACTATGGCTACACCTTC
cdr3_length: 17; v_call: TRBV18; j_call: TRBJ2-5; clone_size: NA; d_call: TRBD1; cdr3_aa: CASSPYKKQGPGETQYF; cdr3_nt: TGTGCCAGCTCACCCTACAAAAAACAGGGGCCTGGGGAGACCCAGTACTTC
cdr3_length: 15; v_call: TRBV7-2; j_call: TRBJ2-2; clone_size: few; d_call: NA; cdr3_aa: CASSFVGANTGELFF; cdr3_nt: TGTGCCAGCAGCTTCGTAGGGGCGAACACCGGGGAGCTGTTTTTT
cdr3_length: 15; v_call: TRBV6-5; j_call: TRBJ1-5; clone_size: once; d_call: TRBD1; cdr3_aa: CASSLDRGSNQPQHF; cdr3_nt: TGTGCCAGCAGTTTGGACAGGGGAAGCAATCAGCCCCAGCATTTT
cdr3_length: 15; v_call: TRBV28; j_call: TRBJ2-7; clone_size: once; d_call: NA; cdr3_aa: CASREDSFSSYEQYF; cdr3_nt: TGTGCCAGCAGGGAGGACAGTTTTTCTTCCTACGAGCAGTACTTC
cdr3_length: 12; v_call: TRBV28; j_call: TRBJ1-2; clone_size: NA; d_call: NA; cdr3_aa: CASAATVDGYTF; cdr3_nt: TGTGCCAGCGCCGCGACAGTGGATGGCTACACCTTC
cdr3_length: 17; v_call: TRBV4-3; j_call: TRBJ2-7; clone_size: NA; d_call: TRBD2; cdr3_aa: CASSQEFLAGGEYEQYF; cdr3_nt: TGCGCCAGCAGCCAAGAATTCCTAGCGGGAGGAGAATACGAGCAGTACTTC
cdr3_length: 17; v_call: TRBV7-2; j_call: TRBJ1-2; clone_size: NA; d_call: TRBD1; cdr3_aa: CASSKRGGGEADYGYTF; cdr3_nt: TGTGCCAGCAGCAAGAGAGGGGGCGGGGAGGCCGATTATGGCTACACCTTC
cdr3_length: 14; v_call: TRBV28; j_call: TRBJ2-7; clone_size: NA; d_call: TRBD1; cdr3_aa: CASNLRDRGYEQYF; cdr3_nt: TGTGCCAGCAACCTCCGGGACAGGGGTTACGAGCAGTACTTC
cdr3_length: 13; v_call: TRBV7-9; j_call: TRBJ1-2; clone_size: NA; d_call: NA; cdr3_aa: CASSSGGDYGYTF; cdr3_nt: TGTGCCAGCAGCTCGGGAGGGGACTATGGCTACACCTTC
cdr3_length: 13; v_call: TRBV29-1; j_call: TRBJ2-5; clone_size: NA; d_call: NA; cdr3_aa: CSVVGGTQETQYF; cdr3_nt: TGCAGCGTTGTCGGAGGGACCCAAGAGACCCAGTACTTC
cdr3_length: 14; v_call: TRBV7-9; j_call: TRBJ1-1; clone_size: NA; d_call: NA; cdr3_aa: CASSRPVAATEAFF; cdr3_nt: TGTGCCAGCAGCCGTCCGGTCGCGGCCACTGAAGCTTTCTTT
cdr3_length: 12; v_call: TRBV9; j_call: TRBJ2-5; clone_size: once; d_call: NA; cdr3_aa: CASSSGLETQYF; cdr3_nt: TGTGCCAGCAGCTCAGGGTTGGAGACCCAGTACTTC
cdr3_length: 14; v_call: TRBV7-9; j_call: TRBJ1-1; clone_size: NA; d_call: NA; cdr3_aa: CASSLGGRNTEAFF; cdr3_nt: TGTGCCAGCAGCTTGGGGGGGAGGAACACTGAAGCTTTCTTT
cdr3_length: 13; v_call: TRBV11-2; j_call: TRBJ1-2; clone_size: NA; d_call: NA; cdr3_aa: CASRPLGAYGYTF; cdr3_nt: TGTGCCAGCAGACCTCTGGGGGCCTATGGCTACACCTTC
cdr3_length: 18; v_call: TRBV4-1; j_call: TRBJ2-3; clone_size: NA; d_call: TRBD2; cdr3_aa: CASTGLAGPFSGTDTQYF; cdr3_nt: TGCGCCAGCACGGGACTAGCGGGTCCTTTCTCGGGCACAGATACGCAGTATTTT
cdr3_length: 18; v_call: TRBV7-6; j_call: TRBJ2-5; clone_size: NA; d_call: TRBD2; cdr3_aa: CASSPIGGGGLVGETQYF; cdr3_nt: TGTGCCAGCAGCCCGATCGGAGGCGGGGGACTTGTCGGAGAGACCCAGTACTTC
cdr3_length: 12; v_call: TRBV5-1; j_call: TRBJ1-3; clone_size: once; d_call: NA; cdr3_aa: CASRDTGNTIYF; cdr3_nt: TGCGCCAGCAGGGACACTGGAAACACCATATATTTT
cdr3_length: 14; v_call: TRBV5-6; j_call: TRBJ1-6; clone_size: NA; d_call: TRBD1; cdr3_aa: CASRQGQVNSPLHF; cdr3_nt: TGTGCCAGCAGACAGGGACAGGTTAATTCACCCCTCCACTTT
cdr3_length: 13; v_call: TRBV4-1; j_call: TRBJ2-3; clone_size: NA; d_call: NA; cdr3_aa: CVSPDCSTDTQYF; cdr3_nt: TGCGTATCCCCGGACTGCTCGACAGATACGCAGTATTTT
cdr3_length: 13; v_call: TRBV30; j_call: TRBJ1-1; clone_size: NA; d_call: TRBD1; cdr3_aa: CAWSVQGDTEAFF; cdr3_nt: TGTGCCTGGAGTGTACAGGGGGACACTGAAGCTTTCTTT
cdr3_length: 15; v_call: TRBV15; j_call: TRBJ2-1; clone_size: NA; d_call: TRBD2; cdr3_aa: CAASGQYYSYNEQFF; cdr3_nt: TGTGCCGCTAGCGGGCAATACTACTCCTACAATGAGCAGTTCTTC
cdr3_length: 12; v_call: TRBV6-5; j_call: TRBJ1-2; clone_size: NA; d_call: NA; cdr3_aa: CASSLPGWGYTF; cdr3_nt: TGTGCCAGCAGTTTGCCAGGGTGGGGCTACACCTTC
cdr3_length: 18; v_call: TRBV5-1; j_call: TRBJ1-2; clone_size: NA; d_call: TRBD1; cdr3_aa: CASSLGWGQGPSDYGYTF; cdr3_nt: TGCGCCAGCAGCTTGGGATGGGGACAGGGGCCTTCTGACTATGGCTACACCTTC
cdr3_length: 15; v_call: TRBV14; j_call: TRBJ1-4; clone_size: few; d_call: NA; cdr3_aa: CASSRPGQRNEKLFF; cdr3_nt: TGTGCCAGCAGCCGACCTGGACAGAGGAATGAAAAACTGTTTTTT
cdr3_length: 15; v_call: TRBV5-1; j_call: TRBJ2-7; clone_size: NA; d_call: NA; cdr3_aa: CASSLVGPPKYEQYF; cdr3_nt: TGCGCCAGCAGCTTGGTGGGGCCCCCGAAGTACGAGCAGTACTTC
cdr3_length: 13; v_call: TRBV30; j_call: TRBJ2-1; clone_size: NA; d_call: NA; cdr3_aa: CAWRWMRVNEQFF; cdr3_nt: TGTGCCTGGAGGTGGATGCGGGTGAATGAGCAGTTCTTC
cdr3_length: 14; v_call: TRBV7-9; j_call: TRBJ2-4; clone_size: NA; d_call: TRBD1; cdr3_aa: CASSSSGTGAFQYF; cdr3_nt: TGTGCCAGCAGCTCCTCCGGGACAGGGGCCTTTCAGTACTTC
cdr3_length: 16; v_call: TRBV15; j_call: TRBJ1-1; clone_size: NA; d_call: NA; cdr3_aa: CATSRDPGGMNTEAFF; cdr3_nt: TGTGCCACCAGCAGAGATCCGGGGGGGATGAACACTGAAGCTTTCTTT
cdr3_length: 14; v_call: TRBV5-1; j_call: TRBJ2-5; clone_size: few; d_call: NA; cdr3_aa: CASSLPSVGETQYF; cdr3_nt: TGCGCCAGCAGCTTACCTAGCGTGGGAGAGACCCAGTACTTC
cdr3_length: 17; v_call: TRBV18; j_call: TRBJ2-7; clone_size: NA; d_call: TRBD1; cdr3_aa: CASSLGPGTALFYEQYF; cdr3_nt: TGTGCCAGCTCCCTGGGACCCGGGACAGCGCTATTCTACGAGCAGTACTTC
cdr3_length: 14; v_call: TRBV10-3; j_call: TRBJ2-3; clone_size: NA; d_call: TRBD1; cdr3_aa: CAIKDRADTDTQYF; cdr3_nt: TGTGCCATCAAAGACAGGGCGGACACAGATACGCAGTATTTT
cdr3_length: 15; v_call: TRBV27; j_call: TRBJ1-1; clone_size: NA; d_call: NA; cdr3_aa: CASSNSPFLNTEAFF; cdr3_nt: TGTGCCAGCAGTAACTCACCCTTCCTGAACACTGAAGCTTTCTTT